These 29 T cell receptor beta chains share one sample of origin, sequenced in a study of identifying expanded T cells in peripheral blood. Produced via immunoSEQ multiplex PCR; TCRdb's table is partial and in-frame only. The table includes around 91,000 clones, around 88% detected once. Sequenced input: blood. All receptors derive from a person aged 18-70 years in good health.

This sequence joins TRBV19 and TRBJ2-5; TRBD2 might be the D (5 bases). The V end was cut by 5 bases, the J end by 5 bases, with 15 bases between. The CDR3 runs 14 residues. Germline values: CDR1 LNHDA, CDR2 SQIVND (reference sequence). The CDR3 region is CASSLGIQKETQYF. CDR3 DNA sequence: TGTGCCAGTAGTCTCGGGATCCAGAAGGAGACCCAGTACTTC.

This clone occurred once. The chain carries TRBV15 and TRBJ2-7; D is possibly TRBD2 (6 bases). CDR1 is LNHNV and CDR2 is YYDKDF in the germline V gene (reference sequence). The CDR3 runs to 13 residues. V was pared by 6 bases and J by 4 bases, with 13 bases between. The CDR3: CATRGLGGYEQYF. The CDR3 DNA is TGTGCCACCAGGGGACTGGGCGGTTACGAGCAGTACTTC. Full variable domain (rest looked up from reference TRBV15 and TRBJ2-7): DAMVIQNPRYQVTQFGKPVTLSCSQTLNHNVMYWYQQKSSQAPKLLFHYYDKDFNNEADTPDNFQSRRPNTSFCFLDIRSPGLGDTAMYLCATRGLGGYEQYFGPGTRLTVT.

This chain joins TRBV19 and TRBJ2-6, with unresolved D. The length of the CDR3 is 14 residues. V shed 1 base and J shed 3 bases, with 4 bases lying between them. Germline CDR1 and CDR2: LNHDA and SQIVND (reference sequence). CDR3 residues: CASSIGFGANVLTF. The CDR3 region has the DNA TGTGCCAGTAGTATAGGCTTTGGGGCCAACGTCCTGACTTTC.

The chain has TRBV28 and TRBJ2-3; 11 positions agree with TRBD1. J lost 3 bases, V lost 8 bases, and 7 bases had no gene match. CDR1 and CDR2 from the germline V gene are MDHEN and SYDVKM. This CDR3 is built from 15 residues. The CDR3 DNA follows: TGTGCCAGCTTACCGGGACAGGGGGTGACAGATACGCAGTATTTT. Protein sequence: CASLPGQGVTDTQYF.

This rearrangement joins TRBV10-3 to TRBJ1-1, with 7 bases fitting TRBD1. J was trimmed by 5 bases and V by 6 bases; bases with no gene match: 9. Germline CDR1 ENHRY, CDR2 SYGVKD. CDR3 length: 14 amino acids. The CDR3 region has the DNA TGTGCCATCAGGCCTTCGGGACAGAGTACTGAAGCTTTCTTT. Its translation is CAIRPSGQSTEAFF.

The rearrangement joins TRBV7-3 to TRBJ2-2; a possible D gene is TRBD1 (6 bases). V was trimmed by 5 bases and J by 6 bases, leaving 16 bases between them. This CDR3 has 15 residues. Looked up from germline, CDR1 is SGHTA and CDR2 is FQGTGA. This chain's CDR3 is CASSQSVGAAGELFF. CDR3 sequence (DNA): TGTGCCAGCAGCCAATCGGTGGGGGCGGCCGGGGAGCTGTTTTTT.

The chain recombines TRBV29-1 with TRBJ2-4; 9 nucleotides align to TRBD1. This CDR3 has 12 residues. V lost 6 bases, J lost 9 bases, and 6 bases stayed unmatched. CDR1 SQVTM and CDR2 ANQGSEA come from the germline V gene. The CDR3 reads CSVMTGGGIQYF. The CDR3 DNA reads as TGCAGCGTAATGACAGGGGGAGGCATTCAGTACTTC. The entire variable domain, with the rest obtained from reference TRBV29-1 and TRBJ2-4, is as follows: SAVISQKPSRDICQRGTSLTIQCQVDSQVTMMFWYRQQPGQSLTLIATANQGSEATYESGFVIDKFPISRPNLTFSTLTVSNMSPEDSSIYLCSVMTGGGIQYFGAGTRLSVL.

The rearrangement joins TRBV5-6 to TRBJ2-3; 8 bases are a match to TRBD1. The CDR3 covers 16 residues. Losses at the gene ends were 7 bases for V and 3 bases for J; bases not matched to a gene: 13. The V gene's germline CDR1 is SGHDT and CDR2 YYEEEE. This CDR3 reads CASDSLPDRGTDTQYF. In nucleotides, the CDR3 is TGTGCCAGCGACTCACTTCCCGACAGGGGTACAGATACGCAGTATTTT.

In this sample, this clone turned up a few times. This chain joins TRBV2 and TRBJ1-6; 8 nucleotides match TRBD1. The CDR3 runs to 14 residues. Germline V gene data show CDR1 as SNHLY and CDR2 as FYNNEI. J gave up 10 bases and V 8 bases, and 10 bases lay outside the gene matches. The DNA for the CDR3 is TGTGCCAGCCTTCCACAGGGGGAAAGCTCACCCCTCCACTTT. Encoded protein: CASLPQGESSPLHF.

This chain links TRBV7-9 with TRBJ2-3; 7 positions match TRBD2. The CDR3 spans 16 residues. CDR1 and CDR2 from the germline V gene are SEHNR and FQNEAQ (reference sequence). V was clipped by 0 bases and J by 1 base; unmatched bases: 4. The CDR3 here is CASSLADLAGTDTQYF. The CDR3 nucleotides read TGTGCCAGCAGCTTAGCGGACCTAGCGGGCACAGATACGCAGTATTTT.

The chain carries TRBV27 and TRBJ1-5; D not resolved. CDR3 size: 15 residues. Germline CDR1 reads MNHEY; CDR2 reads SMNVEV (reference sequence). The V and J ends lost 6 bases and 0 bases respectively, with 12 bases between them. CDR3 loop: CASSSGGYSNQPQHF. CDR3 DNA sequence: TGTGCCAGCAGCAGCGGAGGGTATAGCAATCAGCCCCAGCATTTT.

The V gene is TRBV7-2, the J gene TRBJ1-1, with TRBD1 matching 10 bases. This CDR3 is 15 amino acids long. V gave up 5 bases and J gave up 5 bases; unmatched junction bases: 8. Per germline, CDR1 SGHTA and CDR2 FQGNSA. The CDR3 is CASSRGDRGGTEAFF. DNA of the CDR3: TGTGCCAGCAGCAGGGGGGACAGGGGAGGTACTGAAGCTTTCTTT.

This clone has just a few counts. The chain is built from TRBV7-8 and TRBJ1-5, with 7 nucleotides matching TRBD1. Germline V gene data show CDR1 as SGHVS and CDR2 as FQNEAQ. The CDR3 is 13 amino acids. After removal of 2 bases from V and 6 bases from J, the junction contained 1 base not matched to a gene. The DNA for the CDR3 is TGTGCCAGCAGCTTACAGGGGGGTCAGCCCCAGCATTTT. It yields the protein CASSLQGGQPQHF. The entire variable domain, with the rest obtained from reference TRBV7-8 and TRBJ1-5, is as follows: GAGVSQSPRYKVAKRGQDVALRCDPISGHVSLFWYQQALGQGPEFLTYFQNEAQLDKSGLPSDRFFAERPEGSVSTLKIQRTQQEDSAVYLCASSLQGGQPQHFGDGTRLSIL.

CDR3 in amino acids: CASSLGGANEQFF. Written as DNA, the CDR3 is TGTGCCAGCAGCTTAGGGGGGGCAAATGAGCAGTTCTTC. The chain is built from TRBV5-4 and TRBJ2-1; tentative D call: TRBD2 (7 bases). Germline loops: CDR1 SGHNT, CDR2 YYREEE (reference sequence). V lost 2 bases, J lost 7 bases, and 10 bases lay in between. This CDR3 contains 13 residues.

V and J are TRBV5-1 and TRBJ2-2; D uncertain. This CDR3 spans 15 amino acids. Deletions cut 5 bases from V and 4 bases from J, with 15 bases between. CDR1 SGHRS and CDR2 YFSETQ come from the germline V gene. DNA for the CDR3: TGCGCCAGCAGTTCCGTCCGCGAAGCCACCGGGGAGCTGTTTTTT. The encoded protein is CASSSVREATGELFF.

The chain employs TRBV29-1 and TRBJ2-7; D may be TRBD1 (6 bases). The CDR3 contains 14 residues. The germline V gene encodes CDR1 SQVTM and CDR2 ANQGSEA. Trimming stripped 6 bases from V and 1 base from J, with 16 bases between. The DNA of the CDR3 is TGCAGCGTGGAATACAGGGAAGGATCCTACGAGCAGTACTTC. The encoded protein is CSVEYREGSYEQYF.

The rearrangement links TRBV7-3 to TRBJ2-2; 7 bases agree with TRBD1. CDR3 length equals 13 residues. Germline CDR1 and CDR2: SGHTA and FQGTGA. V dropped 5 bases and J dropped 6; count of bases not matched to a gene: 3. The CDR3 sequence: CASSRDRAGELFF. The CDR3 DNA reads as TGTGCCAGCAGCCGAGACAGGGCCGGGGAGCTGTTTTTT.

The chain links TRBV27 to TRBJ2-1; 9 nucleotides agree with TRBD1. This CDR3 contains 16 residues. The germline CDR1 and CDR2 sequences are MNHEY and SMNVEV (reference sequence). Losses at the gene ends were 5 bases for V and 7 bases for J; bases not matched to a gene: 12. CDR3 residues: CASSPLGGQGPNEQFF. The CDR3 region has the DNA TGTGCCAGCAGTCCGTTAGGGGGACAGGGACCAAATGAGCAGTTCTTC.

The rearrangement uses TRBV4-2 and TRBJ2-7, with 10 bases identical to TRBD2. Trimming removed 4 bases from V and 2 bases from J; junction bases left unmatched: 17. Germline V gene lookup returns CDR1 LGHNA and CDR2 YNFKEQ. The CDR3 runs to 19 residues. Here the CDR3 reads CASSRRVWLAGDRTYEQYF. CDR3 coding DNA: TGTGCCAGCAGCCGCCGTGTATGGCTAGCGGGAGATCGGACCTACGAGCAGTACTTC.

This sequence joins TRBV18 and TRBJ1-2; 8 nucleotides agree with TRBD1. CDR3 length equals 17 residues. Trimming took 2 bases from V and 3 from J; bases not matched to a gene: 11. Germline V gene lookup returns CDR1 KGHSH and CDR2 LQKENI. The chain's CDR3 is CASSPMVQGAADYGYTF. CDR3 DNA: TGTGCCAGCTCACCAATGGTCCAGGGGGCGGCGGACTATGGCTACACCTTC.

Only a few counts were recorded for this clone. This sequence joins TRBV11-2 and TRBJ1-5, with TRBD1 matching 10 bases. Germline trimming cut 1 base from V and 7 bases from J; bases unmatched to any gene: 4. From germline, CDR1 is SGHAT and CDR2 FQNNGV. The length of the CDR3 is 15 residues. CDR3 DNA sequence: TGTGCCAGCAGCTTAGGGACAGGGGGAAGGCAGCCCCAGCATTTT. Amino acids: CASSLGTGGRQPQHF.

This chain joins TRBV4-1 and TRBJ2-7; the D is unclear. CDR1 and CDR2 (germline): MGHRA, YSYEKL. Between the trimmed V and J ends, which lost 4 bases and 5 bases, there was a span of 18 bases. This CDR3 is 15 amino acids long. In DNA form, the CDR3 reads TGCGCCAGCAGCCCCCGAGAATCCGGGTTGAACGAGCAGTACTTC. Its translation: CASSPRESGLNEQYF.

Comment on this clone: The same CDR3 arises from other DNA sequences in this sample as well. The chain is built from TRBV19 and TRBJ1-5, with TRBD1 matching over 9 bases. CDR3 length: 13 residues. V trimming: 9 bases; J trimming: 2 bases; junction bases outside the gene matches: 2. Germline V lookup: CDR1 LNHDA, CDR2 SQIVND (reference sequence). CDR3 sequence (DNA): TGTGCCAGCCGGGACAGGGGCAATCAGCCCCAGCATTTT. It encodes CASRDRGNQPQHF.

Notes on this clone: At one end, the junction sequence differs from germline, possibly due to a read error. The rearrangement links TRBV2 to TRBJ2-1; 9 nucleotides match TRBD2. CDR3 length: 14 residues. Germline CDR1 SNHLY, CDR2 FYNNEI. The CDR3 sequence: CASSKGLAYSEQFF. For the CDR3, the DNA is TGTGCCAGCAGCAAGGGACTAGCCTACAGTGAGCAGTTCTTC.

The chain is built from TRBV30 and TRBJ1-1, with a possible D match to TRBD1 (6 bases). There are 13 residues in the CDR3. The germline gives CDR1 GTSNPN, CDR2 SVGIG (reference sequence). Trimming took off 5 bases at V and 1 base at J, with 11 bases between the two ends. In nucleotides, the CDR3 is TGTGCCTGGGTAGGGGGTTGGAACACTGAAGCTTTCTTT. Protein product: CAWVGGWNTEAFF.

V is TRBV5-1 and J is TRBJ2-2, with 7 nucleotides matching TRBD2. V was pared by 3 bases and J by 6 bases, with 5 bases of the junction left unmatched. From germline, CDR1 is SGHRS and CDR2 YFSETQ. The CDR3 is 14 residues long. The CDR3: CASSWTGLAGELFF. CDR3 DNA: TGCGCCAGCAGCTGGACCGGACTAGCCGGGGAGCTGTTTTTT.

V gene TRBV4-2 combines with J gene TRBJ2-7, with 9 bases matching TRBD2. The CDR3 length is 16 residues. Germline CDR1 LGHNA, CDR2 YNFKEQ. With V trimmed by 0 bases and J by 4 bases, 7 bases remained unmatched. Written as DNA, the CDR3 is TGTGCCAGCAGCCAAGAGGGTGGCGGGGGGGCTTACGAGCAGTACTTC. Translation gives CASSQEGGGGAYEQYF.

The chain joins TRBV11-2 to TRBJ2-7; D not resolved. The CDR3 has 12 residues. V shed 4 bases and J shed 0 bases, with 4 bases lying between them. Per the germline V gene, CDR1 is SGHAT and CDR2 is FQNNGV. CDR3 in amino acids: CASSYYSYEQYF. CDR3 in DNA: TGTGCCAGCAGCTACTACTCCTACGAGCAGTACTTC. Using reference TRBV11-2 and TRBJ2-7 for the parts outside the CDR3, the full variable domain is EAGVAQSPRYKIIEKRQSVAFWCNPISGHATLYWYQQILGQGPKLLIQFQNNGVVDDSQLPKDRFSAERLKGVDSTLKIQPAKLEDSAVYLCASSYYSYEQYFGPGTRLTVT.

This chain uses TRBV5-1 with TRBJ1-4; weak D call: TRBD1 (6 bases). Germline assignment: CDR1 SGHRS and CDR2 YFSETQ. V gave up 7 bases and J gave up 4 bases, with 14 bases separating them. This CDR3 spans 14 amino acids. The DNA for the CDR3 is TGCGCCAGCGGAATACAGGGTGGTAATGAAAAACTGTTTTTT. It codes for CASGIQGGNEKLFF. The whole variable domain, filled in from reference TRBV5-1 and TRBJ1-4, reads KAGVTQTPRYLIKTRGQQVTLSCSPISGHRSVSWYQQTPGQGLQFLFEYFSETQRNKGNFPGRFSGRQFSNSRSEMNVSTLELGDSALYLCASGIQGGNEKLFFGSGTQLSVL.